Following are 25 T cell receptor beta chains from one sample sequenced in a study of blood T cell repertoires in COVID-19. Generated by immunoSEQ multiplex PCR, the TCRdb table keeps only in-frame clones and is missing some. The sample has approximately 210,000 clones, around 84% seen once; the top ten hold approximately 4.6%. Specimen: PBMCs or T cells enriched from blood (not recorded which). The receptors shown here come from a man aged 25-40 years with acute COVID-19.

CDR3 loop: CASSLALSGVADTQYF. In DNA form, the CDR3 reads TGCGCCAGCAGCTTGGCCCTATCGGGGGTCGCAGATACGCAGTATTTT. The chain is built from TRBV5-1 and TRBJ2-3; possibly TRBD2 for D (6 bases). The CDR3 spans 16 residues. The V gene's germline CDR1 is SGHRS and CDR2 YFSETQ. V was shortened by 0 bases and J by 4 bases, with 15 bases between the two germline ends.

CDR3 sequence: CASSTPSGGLDEQYF. As DNA, the CDR3 is TGTGCCAGCAGCACCCCTAGCGGGGGCTTAGACGAGCAGTACTTC. The chain combines TRBV5-4 with TRBJ2-7; 10 bases map to TRBD2. CDR1 and CDR2 (germline): SGHNT, YYREEE (reference sequence). This CDR3 has 15 amino acids. V dropped 4 bases and J dropped 5; count of bases not matched to a gene: 9.

DNA for the CDR3: TGTGCCATCAGATCTAGCGGGGGGGAGGGCACAGATACGCAGTATTTT. This encodes CAIRSSGGEGTDTQYF. The chain is built from TRBV10-3 and TRBJ2-3; 12 bases align to TRBD2. V lost 6 bases, J lost 1 base, and 5 bases stayed unmatched. CDR1 and CDR2 from the germline V gene are ENHRY and SYGVKD. The CDR3 is made up of 16 amino acids.

This clone was detected a few times. The CDR3 here is CASSWGQGTGANVLTF. CDR3 bases: TGTGCCAGCTCCTGGGGACAGGGGACTGGGGCCAACGTCCTGACTTTC. This chain connects TRBV18 to TRBJ2-6, with 10 nucleotides matching TRBD1. Germline V gives CDR1 KGHSH, CDR2 LQKENI. CDR3 size: 16 residues. V lost 6 bases, J lost 2 bases, and 4 bases stayed unmatched.

The rearrangement links TRBV5-1 to TRBJ2-2; 9 nucleotides match TRBD1. CDR3 length equals 15 residues. The V segment lost 2 bases and the J segment 7 bases; nucleotides outside the gene matches: 6. Germline CDR1 SGHRS, CDR2 YFSETQ. As DNA, the CDR3 is TGCGCCAGCAGCTTCGGGACAGGGTATATCGGGGAGCTGTTTTTT. Its translation: CASSFGTGYIGELFF.

The genes are TRBV6-1 and TRBJ1-6; no reliable D call. CDR1 and CDR2 from the germline V gene are MNHNS and SASEGT. CDR3 length: 13 residues. V was shortened by 2 bases and J by 11 bases, with 10 bases between the two germline ends. The CDR3 nucleotides read TGTGCCAGCAGTGAAACCACCGGGACACCCCTCCACTTT. Translation: CASSETTGTPLHF.

The gene calls are TRBV9 and TRBJ1-2, with D possibly being TRBD1 (6 bases). There are 16 residues in the CDR3. The germline CDR1 and CDR2 sequences are SGDLS and YYNGEE. Trimming shortened V by 0 bases and J by 4 bases, and 16 bases separated the two germline ends. The DNA of the CDR3 is TGTGCCAGCAGCGTAGGACCATCGACAGGTCGCTATGGCTACACCTTC. As protein: CASSVGPSTGRYGYTF.

The chain links TRBV7-2 to TRBJ2-3, with D perhaps TRBD2 (6 bases). From germline, CDR1 is SGHTA and CDR2 FQGNSA. The ends were cut back, 5 bases at V and 6 bases at J, with 15 bases in the middle. This CDR3 comprises 14 residues. The CDR3 is CASSLGGARDTQYF. Written as DNA, the CDR3 is TGTGCCAGCAGCCTCGGAGGGGCCAGGGATACGCAGTATTTT.

CDR3: CASQGGRETQYF. CDR3 DNA sequence: TGTGCCAGCCAGGGGGGCAGAGAGACCCAGTACTTC. The rearrangement joins TRBV28 to TRBJ2-5; D is possibly TRBD1 (7 bases). This CDR3 region has 12 residues. Trimming removed 8 bases at V and 4 bases at J, with 11 bases between. Germline lookup yields CDR1 MDHEN and CDR2 SYDVKM.

The chain is built from TRBV5-6 and TRBJ2-2, with 9 positions matching TRBD1. Looked up from germline, CDR1 is SGHDT and CDR2 is YYEEEE. The CDR3 runs 16 residues. Germline trimming cut 2 bases from V and 2 bases from J; bases unmatched to any gene: 4. CDR3 amino acids: CASSFGDRANTGELFF. In nucleotides, the CDR3 is TGTGCCAGCAGCTTCGGGGACAGGGCAAACACCGGGGAGCTGTTTTTT.

V gene TRBV7-6 combines with J gene TRBJ1-2, with D uncertain. CDR1 is SGHVS and CDR2 is FNYEAQ in the germline V gene. The CDR3 has 13 amino acids. Trimming left V 1 base short and J 6 bases short, with 9 bases between. This chain's CDR3 is CASSLGSVDGYTF. CDR3 in DNA: TGTGCCAGCAGCTTAGGGTCAGTGGATGGCTACACCTTC.

This chain uses TRBV3-1 (or the pseudogene TRBV3-2) with TRBJ2-2; D is ambiguous. Looked up from germline, CDR1 is LGHDT and CDR2 is YNNKEL (reference sequence). Trimming took off 0 bases at V and 9 bases at J, with 11 bases between the two ends. The CDR3 is 14 residues long. The CDR3 spells CASSQESVVRELFF. In DNA, the CDR3 is TGTGCCAGCAGCCAAGAAAGCGTGGTTAGGGAGCTGTTTTTT.

As to this clone: Other DNA sequences in this specimen translate into the identical CDR3. The chain is built from TRBV7-2 and TRBJ1-5, with D possibly being TRBD1 (6 bases). Per the germline V gene, CDR1 is SGHTA and CDR2 is FQGNSA. With 5 bases removed from V and 4 bases from J, the gap between germline ends came to 15 bases. The CDR3 runs to 15 residues. The CDR3 reads CASSAAGTTNQPQHF. CDR3 nucleotide sequence: TGTGCCAGCAGCGCGGCCGGGACAACGAATCAGCCCCAGCATTTT.

The V call is TRBV5-1, the J call TRBJ2-2; D unresolved. Per the germline V gene, CDR1 is SGHRS and CDR2 is YFSETQ. Trimming pared 4 bases from V and 7 bases from J, leaving 8 bases between. CDR3 size: 12 residues. The chain's CDR3 is CASSLDGGELFF. CDR3 coding DNA: TGCGCCAGCAGCCTGGACGGCGGGGAGCTGTTTTTT.

The rearrangement joins TRBV2 to TRBJ2-7; a weak D match, TRBD2 (6 bases). This CDR3 comprises 14 residues. The V and J ends lost 8 bases and 3 bases respectively, with 17 bases between them. Germline assignment: CDR1 SNHLY and CDR2 FYNNEI. The CDR3 nucleotides are TGTGCCAGCGGCCACGGAGGGTTTTACTACGAGCAGTACTTC. This codes for CASGHGGFYYEQYF. The whole variable domain, remainder taken from reference TRBV2 and TRBJ2-7, is EPEVTQTPSHQVTQMGQEVILRCVPISNHLYFYWYRQILGQKVEFLVSFYNNEISEKSEIFDDQFSVERPDGSNFTLKIRSTKLEDSAMYFCASGHGGFYYEQYFGPGTRLTVT.

The chain has TRBV18 and TRBJ2-5; 7 bases are shared with TRBD2. The CDR3 contains 14 residues. V shed 1 base, J shed 5 bases, and the junction held 4 bases outside the gene matches. Germline lookup yields CDR1 KGHSH and CDR2 LQKENI. The CDR3 DNA reads as TGTGCCAGCTCACCACGGACTAGTCAGGAGACCCAGTACTTC. It is translated as CASSPRTSQETQYF.

The chain uses TRBV6-4 and TRBJ1-2, with D hard to call. The germline gives CDR1 MRHNA, CDR2 SNTAGT. This CDR3 has 15 amino acids. Trimming pared 7 bases from V and 0 bases from J, leaving 15 bases between. CDR3 nucleotide sequence: TGTGCCAGCACCGACGGAGGCAGAGCTAACTATGGCTACACCTTC. This translates into CASTDGGRANYGYTF.

The chain carries TRBV19 and TRBJ1-5; 9 bases align to TRBD1. Germline assignment: CDR1 LNHDA and CDR2 SQIVND (reference sequence). V shed 3 bases and J 4 bases; nucleotides not matched to a gene: 7. The CDR3 is made up of 16 amino acids. The CDR3 DNA is TGTGCCAGTAGTATTCTCGGGACAGGGAAGAATCAGCCCCAGCATTTT. Its protein is CASSILGTGKNQPQHF.

Only one count was recorded for this clone. The chain links TRBV7-3 to TRBJ1-1; 7 bases are a match to TRBD1. This CDR3 spans 15 amino acids. V lost 4 bases, J lost 0 bases, and 5 bases stayed unmatched. The germline V gene encodes CDR1 SGHTA and CDR2 FQGTGA. CDR3 nucleotides: TGTGCCAGCAGCTCGACAGGGCACCTGAACACTGAAGCTTTCTTT. The encoded protein is CASSSTGHLNTEAFF.

V usage is TRBV5-5 and J usage is TRBJ1-1; a weak D match, TRBD1 (5 bases). This CDR3 comprises 15 residues. Between the trimmed V and J ends, which lost 0 bases and 1 base, there was a span of 10 bases. Germline V gene sequence: CDR1 SGHKS, CDR2 YYEKEE (reference sequence). The CDR3 DNA reads as TGTGCCAGCAGCTTGGCTGACAGTAAGAACACTGAAGCTTTCTTT. Translating it yields CASSLADSKNTEAFF.

V usage is TRBV27 and J usage is TRBJ2-5, with no clear D. CDR1 is MNHEY and CDR2 is SMNVEV in the germline V gene (reference sequence). The CDR3 is made up of 13 amino acids. Trimming removed 5 bases from V and 7 bases from J, with 14 bases in between. The CDR3 nucleotides are TGTGCCAGCAGTCCAAACTCCGCGGCGACCCAGTACTTC. This sequence encodes CASSPNSAATQYF.

The genes are TRBV24-1 and TRBJ2-5; 15 bases agree with TRBD2. This CDR3 has 16 residues. With 5 bases clipped from V and 5 bases from J, the junction kept 5 bases outside the gene matches. In germline, CDR1 is KGHDR, CDR2 SFDVKD. The CDR3 protein is CATSGGTSGGWETQYF. CDR3 coding DNA: TGTGCCACCAGTGGTGGGACTAGCGGGGGGTGGGAGACCCAGTACTTC.

This chain links TRBV19 with TRBJ2-1; D call uncertain. The V end was cut by 4 bases, the J end by 0 bases, with 10 bases between. The CDR3 totals 15 residues. The germline V gene has CDR1 LNHDA and CDR2 SQIVND (reference sequence). For the CDR3, the DNA is TGTGCCAGTAGTAGCACAGCATTCTCCTACAATGAGCAGTTCTTC. This gives the protein CASSSTAFSYNEQFF.

CDR3 sequence: CASSEKGVYNSPLHF. In nucleotides, the CDR3 is TGTGCCAGCAGTGAAAAAGGGGTGTATAATTCACCCCTCCACTTT. The chain employs TRBV2 and TRBJ1-6; D is possibly TRBD1 (5 bases). The CDR3 has 15 amino acids. Trimming stripped 2 bases from V and 4 bases from J, with 9 bases between. CDR1 is SNHLY, CDR2 FYNNEI, per germline.

The V gene is TRBV12-2, the J gene TRBJ2-1; TRBD2 reflects the table's D call only, with no check against the DNA. TRBV12-2 is labeled a pseudogene. The CDR3 totals 18 residues. CDR3 sequence reads: CASRLGGLVGGLVHEQFF. CDR3 DNA: TGTGCAAGTCGCTTAGGAGGACTAGTGGGGGGCCTGGTTCATGAGCAGTTCTTC.